This note documents a single TCR beta chain sequence. The sample originates from a study of blood T cell repertoires in COVID-19. The repertoire was sequenced with immunoSEQ multiplex PCR; TCRdb's copy has only in-frame clones and lacks some. Among over 350,000 clones, around nine tenths were seen once, and the ten largest hold roughly 1.2%. Sequencing was carried out using PBMCs or T cells enriched from blood (not recorded which). The TCR originated in a woman aged 18-29 years who had recovered from COVID-19.

The CDR3, as DNA: TGCGCCAGCGCTCGGCGGTTACAAGAGACCCAGTACTTC. Its protein product is CASARRLQETQYF. The rearrangement joins TRBV5-1 to TRBJ2-5; D is ambiguous. CDR3 length: 13 amino acids. Germline CDR1 is SGHRS and CDR2 is YFSETQ. Trimming pared 7 bases from V and 2 bases from J, leaving 12 bases between.